This TCR beta chain was observed in a study of graft-versus-host responses after intestinal transplantation. Turning to the study itself: Grafts that recipients had were multivisceral, liver-intestinal, or isolated intestinal transplants. Induction with anti-thymocyte globulin, then tacrolimus and steroids for around three years, was given to all recipients.

Trimming pared 0 bases from V and 8 bases from J, leaving 11 bases between. The germline gives CDR1 SGHRS, CDR2 YFSETQ. The CDR3 contains 13 residues. TCRdb's table, derived via immunoSEQ multiplex PCR, lists solely in-frame clones and lacks some. The sample includes approximately 92,000 clones, around nine tenths seen only once; the top ten take 5% to 6.5%. Details on this clone: The antigen is not known.

V usage is TRBV5-1 and J usage is TRBJ1-2; D perhaps matches TRBD1 (6 bases). Specimen: unstimulated CD8+ T cells sorted from spleen or lymph node cells, collected before intestinal transplant. The sequence came from a human donor who received an intestinal transplant. The CDR3 DNA sequence: TGCGCCAGCAGCTTGGACAGGGTTGACGGCTACACCTTC. This encodes CASSLDRVDGYTF.